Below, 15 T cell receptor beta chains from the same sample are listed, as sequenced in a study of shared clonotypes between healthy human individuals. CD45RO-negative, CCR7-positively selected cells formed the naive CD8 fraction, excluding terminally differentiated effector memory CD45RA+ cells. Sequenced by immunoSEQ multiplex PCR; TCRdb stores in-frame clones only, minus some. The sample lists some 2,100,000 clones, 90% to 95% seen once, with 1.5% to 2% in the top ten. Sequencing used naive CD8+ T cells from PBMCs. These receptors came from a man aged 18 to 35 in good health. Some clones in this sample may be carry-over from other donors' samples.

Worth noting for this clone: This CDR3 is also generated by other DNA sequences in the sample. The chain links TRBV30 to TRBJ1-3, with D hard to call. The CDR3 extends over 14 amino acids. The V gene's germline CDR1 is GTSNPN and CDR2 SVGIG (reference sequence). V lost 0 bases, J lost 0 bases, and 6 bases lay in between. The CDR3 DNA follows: TGTGCCTGGAGTGTGGGCAGCTCTGGAAACACCATATATTTT. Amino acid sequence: CAWSVGSSGNTIYF.

The CDR3 here is CASSEWGQGKEAFF. Here the CDR3 DNA reads TGTGCCAGCAGTGAATGGGGACAGGGGAAGGAAGCTTTCTTT. V gene TRBV25-1 combines with J gene TRBJ1-1; TRBD1 agrees at 10 bases. The V gene's germline CDR1 is MGHDK and CDR2 SYGVNS. Unmatched junction bases numbered 4, after V lost 1 base and J lost 8 bases. This CDR3 contains 14 residues.

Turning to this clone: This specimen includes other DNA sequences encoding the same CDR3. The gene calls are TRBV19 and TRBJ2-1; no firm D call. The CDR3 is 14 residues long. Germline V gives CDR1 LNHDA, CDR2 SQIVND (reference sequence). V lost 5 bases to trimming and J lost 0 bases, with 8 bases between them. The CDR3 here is CASSWGTSYNEQFF. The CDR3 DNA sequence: TGTGCCAGTAGTTGGGGTACCTCCTACAATGAGCAGTTCTTC.

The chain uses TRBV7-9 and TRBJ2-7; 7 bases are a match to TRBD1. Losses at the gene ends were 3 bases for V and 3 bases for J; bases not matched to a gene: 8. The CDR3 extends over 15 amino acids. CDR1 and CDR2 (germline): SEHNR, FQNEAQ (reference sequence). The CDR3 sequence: CASSFSDRASYEQYF. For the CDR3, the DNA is TGTGCCAGCAGCTTCTCTGACAGGGCGAGCTACGAGCAGTACTTC.

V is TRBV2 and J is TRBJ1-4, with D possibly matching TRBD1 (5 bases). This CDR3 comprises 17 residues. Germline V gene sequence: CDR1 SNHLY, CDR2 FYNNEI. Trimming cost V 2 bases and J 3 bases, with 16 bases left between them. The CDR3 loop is CASSERDFRGANEKLFF. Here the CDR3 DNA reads TGTGCCAGCAGTGAAAGGGACTTCAGAGGTGCTAATGAAAAACTGTTTTTT.

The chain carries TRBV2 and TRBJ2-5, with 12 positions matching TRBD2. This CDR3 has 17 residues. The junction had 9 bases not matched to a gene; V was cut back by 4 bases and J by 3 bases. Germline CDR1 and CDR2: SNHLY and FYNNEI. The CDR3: CASSGMLAGGPEETQYF. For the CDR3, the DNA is TGTGCCAGCAGTGGAATGCTAGCGGGAGGGCCGGAAGAGACCCAGTACTTC.

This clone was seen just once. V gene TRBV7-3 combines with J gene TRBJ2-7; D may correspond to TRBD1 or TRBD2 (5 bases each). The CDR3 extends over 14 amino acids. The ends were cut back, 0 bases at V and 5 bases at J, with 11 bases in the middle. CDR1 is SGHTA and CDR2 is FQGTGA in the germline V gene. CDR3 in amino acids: CASSLTGRDHEQYF. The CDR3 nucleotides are TGTGCCAGCAGCTTAACGGGCAGGGACCACGAGCAGTACTTC.

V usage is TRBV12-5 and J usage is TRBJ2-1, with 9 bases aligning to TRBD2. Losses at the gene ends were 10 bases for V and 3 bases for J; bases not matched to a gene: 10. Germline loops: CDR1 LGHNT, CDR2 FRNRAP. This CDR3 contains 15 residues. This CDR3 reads CAIVGAGGFYNEQFF. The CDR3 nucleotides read TGTGCTATAGTAGGAGCGGGAGGTTTCTACAATGAGCAGTTCTTC. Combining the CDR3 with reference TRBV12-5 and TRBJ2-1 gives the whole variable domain DARVTQTPRHKVTEMGQEVTMRCQPILGHNTVFWYRQTMMQGLELLAYFRNRAPLDDSGMPKDRFSAEMPDATLATLKIQPSEPRDSAVYFCAIVGAGGFYNEQFFGPGTRLTVL.

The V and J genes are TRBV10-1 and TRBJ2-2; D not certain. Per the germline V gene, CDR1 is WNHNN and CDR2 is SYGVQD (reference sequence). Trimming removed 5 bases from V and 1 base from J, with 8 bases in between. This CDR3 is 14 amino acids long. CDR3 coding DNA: TGCGCCAGCAGTCAGACCGTGAACACCGGGGAGCTGTTTTTT. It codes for CASSQTVNTGELFF.

The CDR3 DNA reads as TGTGCCACCAGCGAAACAGCGGGAGGGTCCTACGAGCAGTACTTC. Encoded protein: CATSETAGGSYEQYF. The chain employs TRBV15 and TRBJ2-7; 10 bases map to TRBD2. The CDR3 has 15 amino acids. The germline gives CDR1 LNHNV, CDR2 YYDKDF (reference sequence). With 5 bases clipped from V and 1 base from J, the junction kept 5 bases outside the gene matches.

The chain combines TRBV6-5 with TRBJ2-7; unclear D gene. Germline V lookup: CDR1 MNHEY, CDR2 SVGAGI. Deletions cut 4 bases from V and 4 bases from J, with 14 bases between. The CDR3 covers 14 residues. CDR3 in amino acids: CASSSFGASYEQYF. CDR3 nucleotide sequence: TGTGCCAGCAGTTCCTTCGGAGCGTCATACGAGCAGTACTTC.

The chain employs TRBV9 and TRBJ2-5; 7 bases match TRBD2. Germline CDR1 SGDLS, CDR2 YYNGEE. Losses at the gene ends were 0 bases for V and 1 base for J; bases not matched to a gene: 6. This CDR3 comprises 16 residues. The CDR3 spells CASSVVPAGTQETQYF. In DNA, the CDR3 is TGTGCCAGCAGCGTAGTTCCAGCGGGGACCCAAGAGACCCAGTACTTC.

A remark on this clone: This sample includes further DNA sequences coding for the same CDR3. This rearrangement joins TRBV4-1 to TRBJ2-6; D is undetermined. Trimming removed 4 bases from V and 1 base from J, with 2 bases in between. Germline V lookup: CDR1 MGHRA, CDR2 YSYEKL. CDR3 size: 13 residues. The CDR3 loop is CASSLSGANVLTF. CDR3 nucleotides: TGCGCCAGCAGCCTATCTGGGGCCAACGTCCTGACTTTC.

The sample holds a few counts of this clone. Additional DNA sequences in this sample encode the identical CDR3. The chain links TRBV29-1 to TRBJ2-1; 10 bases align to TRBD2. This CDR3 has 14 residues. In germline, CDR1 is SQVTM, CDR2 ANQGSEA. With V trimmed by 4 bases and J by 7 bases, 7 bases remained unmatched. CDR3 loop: CSVVLAGAGNEQFF. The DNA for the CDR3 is TGCAGCGTTGTTCTAGCGGGAGCCGGTAATGAGCAGTTCTTC.

CDR3 bases: TGTGCCAGCAGTCAACCGGGACAGGGGGTATCCTACGAGCAGTACTTC. The encoded protein is CASSQPGQGVSYEQYF. The chain carries TRBV28 and TRBJ2-7, with 11 bases identical to TRBD1. The CDR3 spans 16 residues. Germline assignment: CDR1 MDHEN and CDR2 SYDVKM. With V trimmed by 5 bases and J by 1 base, 7 bases remained unmatched.